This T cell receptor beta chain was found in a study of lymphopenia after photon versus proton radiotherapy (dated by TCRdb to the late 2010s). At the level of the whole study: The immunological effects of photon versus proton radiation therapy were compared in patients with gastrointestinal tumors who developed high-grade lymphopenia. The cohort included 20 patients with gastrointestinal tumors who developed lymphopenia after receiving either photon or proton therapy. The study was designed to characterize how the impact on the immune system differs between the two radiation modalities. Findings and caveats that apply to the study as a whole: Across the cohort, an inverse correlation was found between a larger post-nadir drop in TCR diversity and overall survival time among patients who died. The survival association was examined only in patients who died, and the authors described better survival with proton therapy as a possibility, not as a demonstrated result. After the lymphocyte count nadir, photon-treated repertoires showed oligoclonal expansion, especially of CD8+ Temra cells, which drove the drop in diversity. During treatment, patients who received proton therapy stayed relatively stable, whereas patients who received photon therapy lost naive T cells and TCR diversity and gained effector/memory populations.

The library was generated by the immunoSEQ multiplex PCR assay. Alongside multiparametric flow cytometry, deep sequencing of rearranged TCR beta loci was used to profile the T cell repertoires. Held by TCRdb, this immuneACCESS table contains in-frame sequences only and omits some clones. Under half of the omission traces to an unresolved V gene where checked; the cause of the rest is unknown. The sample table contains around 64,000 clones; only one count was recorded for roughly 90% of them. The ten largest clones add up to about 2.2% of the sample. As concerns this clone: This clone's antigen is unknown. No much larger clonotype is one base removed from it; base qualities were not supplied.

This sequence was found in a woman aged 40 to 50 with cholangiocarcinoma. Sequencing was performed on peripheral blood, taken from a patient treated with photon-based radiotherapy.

The sequence in DNA is TGCGCCAGCAGCCCTCCCGACAGCCGGTTGAACACTGAAGCTTTCTTT. Translated, this is CASSPPDSRLNTEAFF. The V and J genes are TRBV4-1 and TRBJ1-1; the D segment could be TRBD1, given 5 matching bases. The junction carries 15 bases between V and J, which are trimmed by 4 bases and 0 bases respectively. The CDR3, cysteine through phenylalanine, is 16 amino acids long. Only CDR3 DNA remains: 48 bases, in frame from the first base. Reading the germline V gene gives CDR1 MGHRA and CDR2 YSYEKL.